The clone carrying this T cell receptor (beta chain) was recorded many times. This specimen belongs to a study of T-cell reconstitution after alpha-beta-depleted transplantation in children. Preparation of the TCRbeta library involved a method that used unique molecular identifiers. TCRdb fed the PCR reads into MiXCR, producing one record per CDR3 protein. Among almost 500,000 distinct CDR3 sequences listed, around 13% were seen once. The origin of this receptor is a human donor who donated a stem cell graft to a child with combined immunodeficiency. The sequenced sample was PBMCs from the stem cell graft donor, obtained from the stem cell graft.

The chain's CDR3 is CSAIEGQDYNSPLHF. The CDR3 nucleotides read TGCAGTGCTATAGAAGGACAGGACTATAATTCACCCCTCCACTTT. The V and J genes are TRBV20-1 and TRBJ1-6, with TRBD1 matching 7 bases. Germline V gene lookup returns CDR1 DFQATT and CDR2 SNEGSKA (reference sequence). The V and J ends lost 4 bases and 3 bases, in that order; junction bases with no gene match: 6. The CDR3 consists of 15 residues.